This paragraph reports one TCR beta chain. The data stem from a study of T cells in localized non-small cell lung cancer. Profiling relied on immunoSEQ multiplex PCR, and the TCRdb table lists in-frame clones only, not all of them. The data hold 15,000 to 20,000 clones, with roughly 85% observed a single time. The sample was peripheral blood, taken before any cancer treatment. This clonotype originated in an older male donor with stage I lung adenocarcinoma.

CDR3 amino acids: CASSQGRQSNTGELFF. DNA of the CDR3: TGCGCCAGCAGCCAAGGGAGACAGTCAAACACCGGGGAGCTGTTTTTT. The chain employs TRBV4-3 and TRBJ2-2, with D possibly matching TRBD1 (5 bases). The ends were cut back, 1 base at V and 2 bases at J, with 11 bases in the middle. The CDR3 sequence is 16 residues long. Looked up from germline, CDR1 is LGHNA and CDR2 is YSLEER.